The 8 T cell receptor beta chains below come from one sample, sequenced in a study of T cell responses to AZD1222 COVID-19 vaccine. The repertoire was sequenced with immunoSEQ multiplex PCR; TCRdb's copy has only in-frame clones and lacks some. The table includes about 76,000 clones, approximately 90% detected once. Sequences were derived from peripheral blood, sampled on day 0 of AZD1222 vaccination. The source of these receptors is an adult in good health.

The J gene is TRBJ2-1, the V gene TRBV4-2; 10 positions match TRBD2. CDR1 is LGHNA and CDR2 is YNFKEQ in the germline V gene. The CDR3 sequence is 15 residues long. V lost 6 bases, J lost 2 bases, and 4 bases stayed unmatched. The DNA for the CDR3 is TGTGCCAGCAGACCTAGCGGGAGTGCCTACAATGAGCAGTTCTTC. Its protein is CASRPSGSAYNEQFF.

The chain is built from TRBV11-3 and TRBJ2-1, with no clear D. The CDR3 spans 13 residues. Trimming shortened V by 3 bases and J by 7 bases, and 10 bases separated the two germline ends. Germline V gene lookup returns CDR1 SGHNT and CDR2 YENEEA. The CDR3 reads CASSFGFSNEQFF. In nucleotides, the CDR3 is TGTGCCAGCAGCTTCGGGTTCTCGAATGAGCAGTTCTTC.

The CDR3 sequence is CASSTGQRYGYTF. CDR3 DNA sequence: TGTGCCAGCAGCACGGGACAGCGCTATGGCTACACCTTC. The chain uses TRBV12-3 or TRBV12-4 and TRBJ1-2; 7 bases map to TRBD1. The CDR3 extends over 13 amino acids. The V segment lost 6 bases and the J segment 4 bases; nucleotides outside the gene matches: 5.

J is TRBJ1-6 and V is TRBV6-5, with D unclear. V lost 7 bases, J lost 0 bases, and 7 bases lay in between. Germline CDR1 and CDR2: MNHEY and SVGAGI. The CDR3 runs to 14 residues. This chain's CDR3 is CASIGSSYNSPLHF. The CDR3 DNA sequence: TGTGCCAGCATTGGGAGCTCCTATAATTCACCCCTCCACTTT.

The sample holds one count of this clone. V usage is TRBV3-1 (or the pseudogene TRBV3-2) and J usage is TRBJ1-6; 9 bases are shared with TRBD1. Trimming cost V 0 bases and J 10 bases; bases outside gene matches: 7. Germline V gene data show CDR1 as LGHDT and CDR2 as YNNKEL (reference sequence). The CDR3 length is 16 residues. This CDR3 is CASSQDPGQGRSPLHF. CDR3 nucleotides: TGTGCCAGCAGCCAAGATCCGGGACAGGGCAGGTCACCCCTCCACTTT.

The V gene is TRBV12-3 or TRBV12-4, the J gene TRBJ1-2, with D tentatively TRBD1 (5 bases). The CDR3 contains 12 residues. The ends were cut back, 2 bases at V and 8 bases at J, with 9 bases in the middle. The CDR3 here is CASSLIGGGYTF. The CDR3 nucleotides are TGTGCCAGCAGTTTAATCGGGGGAGGCTACACCTTC.

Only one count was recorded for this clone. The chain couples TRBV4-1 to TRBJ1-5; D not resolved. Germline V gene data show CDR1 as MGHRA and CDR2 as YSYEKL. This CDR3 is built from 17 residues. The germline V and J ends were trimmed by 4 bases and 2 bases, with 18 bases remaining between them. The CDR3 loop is CASSPGPQSRRNQPQHF. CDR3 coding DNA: TGCGCCAGCAGCCCCGGGCCCCAGTCGCGGCGCAATCAGCCCCAGCATTTT.

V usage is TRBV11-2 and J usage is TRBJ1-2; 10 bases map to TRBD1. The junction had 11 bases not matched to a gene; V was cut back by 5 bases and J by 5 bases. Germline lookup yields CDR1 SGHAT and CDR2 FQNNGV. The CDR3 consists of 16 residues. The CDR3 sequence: CASSGAPDRGLYGYTF. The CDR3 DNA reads TGTGCCAGCAGCGGGGCCCCAGACAGGGGGCTATATGGCTACACCTTC.